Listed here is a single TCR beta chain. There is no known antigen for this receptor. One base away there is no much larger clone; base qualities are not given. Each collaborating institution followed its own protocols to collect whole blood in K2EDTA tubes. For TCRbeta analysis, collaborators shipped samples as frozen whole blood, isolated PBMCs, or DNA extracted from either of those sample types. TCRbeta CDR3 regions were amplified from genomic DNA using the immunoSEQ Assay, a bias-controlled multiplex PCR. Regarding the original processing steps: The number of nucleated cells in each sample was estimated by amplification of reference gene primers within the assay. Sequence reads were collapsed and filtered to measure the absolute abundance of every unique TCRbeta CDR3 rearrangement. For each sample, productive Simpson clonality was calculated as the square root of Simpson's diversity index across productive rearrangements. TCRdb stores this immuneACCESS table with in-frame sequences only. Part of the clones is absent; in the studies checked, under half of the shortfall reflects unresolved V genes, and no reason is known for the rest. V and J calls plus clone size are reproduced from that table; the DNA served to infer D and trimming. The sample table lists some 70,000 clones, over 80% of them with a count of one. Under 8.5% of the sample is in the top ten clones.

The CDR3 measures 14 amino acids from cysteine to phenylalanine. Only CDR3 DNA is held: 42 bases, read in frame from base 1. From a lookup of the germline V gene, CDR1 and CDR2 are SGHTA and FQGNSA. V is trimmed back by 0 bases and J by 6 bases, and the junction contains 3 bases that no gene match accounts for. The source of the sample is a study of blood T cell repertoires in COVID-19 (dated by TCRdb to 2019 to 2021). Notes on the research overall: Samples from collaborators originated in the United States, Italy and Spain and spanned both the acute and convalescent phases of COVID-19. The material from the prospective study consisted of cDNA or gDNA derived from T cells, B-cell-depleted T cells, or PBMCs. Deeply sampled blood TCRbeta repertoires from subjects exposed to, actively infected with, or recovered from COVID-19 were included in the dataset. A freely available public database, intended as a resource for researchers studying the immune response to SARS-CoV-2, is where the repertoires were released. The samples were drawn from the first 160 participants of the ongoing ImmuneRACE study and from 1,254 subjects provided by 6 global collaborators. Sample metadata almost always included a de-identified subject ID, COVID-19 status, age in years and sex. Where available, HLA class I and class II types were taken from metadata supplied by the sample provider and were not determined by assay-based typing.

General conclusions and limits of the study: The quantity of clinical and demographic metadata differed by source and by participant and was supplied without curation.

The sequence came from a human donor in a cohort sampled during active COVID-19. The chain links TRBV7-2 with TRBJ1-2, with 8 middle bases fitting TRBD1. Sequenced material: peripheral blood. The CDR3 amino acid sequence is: CASSLAQGADGYTF. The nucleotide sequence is TGTGCCAGCAGCTTAGCGCAGGGGGCGGATGGCTACACCTTC.